This T cell receptor (beta chain) was documented in a study of shared T cell receptors in the human thymus. Assay used: immunoSEQ multiplex PCR; TCRdb lists only in-frame clones, some missing. The sample lists approximately 760,000 clones, approximately 85% seen once, with roughly 0.01% in the top ten. The CDR3 consists of 14 residues. With V trimmed by 8 bases and J by 2 bases, 5 bases remained unmatched. Germline values: CDR1 MNHEY, CDR2 SVGAGI. The data were also submitted as part of a second study, on human thymus T cells. That work adds: Donors were healthy Finnish babies undergoing corrective operations for congenital heart defects. The thymus tissue came from resections taken during corrective heart surgery. Both thymic and peripheral blood repertoires showed apparently biased V and J usage. Overlap was high between thymic repertoires from unrelated individuals, as reported in related research.

The sequence was collected from a girl in the first two years of life with a congenital heart defect. Sequencing was carried out using thymocytes. This chain connects TRBV6-5 to TRBJ2-5, with 10 bases that match TRBD2. The CDR3 DNA reads TGTGCCAGCGGCCTAGCGGGGGAGCAAGAGACCCAGTACTTC. It is translated as CASGLAGEQETQYF.